Presented here are 24 T cell receptor beta chains from one specimen sequenced in a study of Graves' ophthalmopathy and Graves' hyperthyroidism. Amplification from RNA transcripts yielded the TCR beta CDR3 regions. The library came from an HTBI-primed first-round RT-PCR and a second-round multiplex PCR. TCRdb re-analysed the multiplex PCR reads in MiXCR, keeping a single row per CDR3 protein. The sample includes about 500,000 distinct CDR3 sequences, 35% to 45% of them seen just once. Material for sequencing was peripheral blood or thyroid tissue (not recorded which). Every receptor here comes from an adult man with Graves' hyperthyroidism.

This chain uses TRBV2 with TRBJ1-4; D not certain. This CDR3 is built from 14 residues. Between the trimmed V and J ends, which lost 7 bases and 5 bases, there was a span of 14 bases. The germline CDR1 and CDR2 sequences are SNHLY and FYNNEI. The CDR3 bases are TGTGCCAGCAACAGCCAGACCTACAATGAAAAACTGTTTTTT. Protein sequence: CASNSQTYNEKLFF. The full variable domain, rest sourced from reference TRBV2 and TRBJ1-4, is EPEVTQTPSHQVTQMGQEVILRCVPISNHLYFYWYRQILGQKVEFLVSFYNNEISEKSEIFDDQFSVERPDGSNFTLKIRSTKLEDSAMYFCASNSQTYNEKLFFGSGTQLSVL.

This chain links TRBV28 with TRBJ2-5; 8 nucleotides line up with TRBD1. The trim removed 2 bases at V and 0 bases at J, leaving 5 bases unmatched. The CDR3 has 16 residues. The germline CDR1 and CDR2 sequences are MDHEN and SYDVKM. CDR3 bases: TGTGCCAGCAGTTTAAGGACAGGGAATTACCAAGAGACCCAGTACTTC. Translation: CASSLRTGNYQETQYF.

The V call is TRBV7-2, the J call TRBJ1-5; no clear D gene. The CDR3 is 15 residues long. Germline loops: CDR1 SGHTA, CDR2 FQGNSA. Between the trimmed V and J ends, which lost 5 bases and 2 bases, there was a span of 13 bases. The CDR3 loop is CASSPLGNGNQPQHF. The CDR3, as DNA: TGTGCCAGCAGCCCCCTGGGTAACGGCAATCAGCCCCAGCATTTT. Complete variable domain (other parts from reference TRBV7-2 and TRBJ1-5): GAGVSQSPSNKVTEKGKDVELRCDPISGHTALYWYRQSLGQGLEFLIYFQGNSAPDKSGLPSDRFSAERTGGSVSTLTIQRTQQEDSAVYLCASSPLGNGNQPQHFGDGTRLSIL.

A few counts support this clonotype. The genes are TRBV20-1 and TRBJ2-7; D call uncertain. The end of the DNA is better explained by TRBJ2-1, so the J call may be wrong. Germline assignment: CDR1 DFQATT and CDR2 SNEGSKA (reference sequence). The CDR3 is 10 amino acids. CDR3 DNA sequence: TGCAGTGCTAGGCTCCGGGAGCAGTTCTTC. Residues: CSARLREQFF.

This clonotype was counted ten times or more. This sequence joins TRBV5-4 and TRBJ1-6; D may be TRBD1 (5 bases). Per germline, CDR1 SGHNT and CDR2 YYREEE (reference sequence). The germline V and J ends were trimmed by 2 bases and 9 bases, with 18 bases remaining between them. This CDR3 is built from 16 residues. Written as DNA, the CDR3 is TGTGCCAGCAGCTTTGTAGCAGGGAGGGATGGTTCACCCCTCCACTTT. It translates to CASSFVAGRDGSPLHF.

This rearrangement joins TRBV10-3 to TRBJ2-7; D gene uncertain. The CDR3 is 14 amino acids. Germline lookup yields CDR1 ENHRY and CDR2 SYGVKD. V shed 5 bases and J shed 2 bases, with 13 bases lying between them. CDR3 region: CAISPNSPTYEQYF. For the CDR3, the DNA is TGTGCCATCAGTCCAAACAGTCCGACCTACGAGCAGTACTTC.

The table lists this clonotype with many counts. V gene TRBV14 combines with J gene TRBJ1-4; 9 nucleotides align to TRBD1. V was pared by 3 bases and J by 14 bases, with 7 bases of the junction left unmatched. This CDR3 region has 13 residues. The germline V gene encodes CDR1 SGHDN and CDR2 FVKESK. CDR3 nucleotide sequence: TGTGCCAGCAGCCAGTATCGACAGGGGGATCTGTTTTTT. Its translation is CASSQYRQGDLFF.

The table lists this clonotype with a few counts. The rearrangement uses TRBV20-1 and TRBJ1-3; D remains ambiguous. Trimming removed 2 bases at V and 1 base at J, with 12 bases between. From germline, CDR1 is DFQATT and CDR2 SNEGSKA (reference sequence). The CDR3 length is 15 residues. The CDR3 sequence: CSARPNTVSGNTIYF. DNA of the CDR3: TGCAGTGCTAGACCTAACACAGTGTCTGGAAACACCATATATTTT.

The chain carries TRBV20-1 and TRBJ2-2; possible D gene TRBD2, 6 bases. Trimming took off 3 bases at V and 7 bases at J, with 9 bases between the two ends. Looked up from germline, CDR1 is DFQATT and CDR2 is SNEGSKA (reference sequence). CDR3 size: 12 residues. CDR3 loop: CSASGGDGELFF. In nucleotides, the CDR3 is TGCAGTGCTAGTGGCGGGGACGGGGAGCTGTTTTTT.

Remarks on this clonotype: An end of the junction differs from the germline gene, which may be a read error. The V and J genes are TRBV14 and TRBJ2-7; no definite D call. Germline-derived CDR1 and CDR2 are SGHDN and FVKESK. The CDR3 runs to 14 residues. CDR3 in DNA: TGTGCCAGCAGCCAACTGCCAGGCGGTTACGGGCAGTACTTC. Protein sequence: CASSQLPGGYGQYF.

There are many counts of this clonotype. This rearrangement joins TRBV9 to TRBJ1-1; D call uncertain. This CDR3 region has 14 residues. Between the trimmed V and J ends, which lost 0 bases and 0 bases, there was a span of 6 bases. Germline CDR1 and CDR2: SGDLS and YYNGEE. The CDR3: CASSVVPMNTEAFF. Here the CDR3 DNA reads TGTGCCAGCAGCGTAGTTCCGATGAACACTGAAGCTTTCTTT.

Comments on this clonotype: A junction boundary mismatches the germline segment, possibly from a read error. The V call is TRBV7-9, the J call TRBJ2-5; D is unclear. The germline V gene encodes CDR1 SEHNR and CDR2 FQNEAQ (reference sequence). CDR3 length equals 15 residues. Written as DNA, the CDR3 is TGTGCCAGCAGCGTAGCCGCCAGGAACCAAGAGACCCAGTACTTC. This translates into CASSVAARNQETQYF.

The CDR3: CASSVRDRSYEQYF. CDR3 DNA sequence: TGTGCCAGCAGCGTGAGGGACAGGTCCTACGAGCAGTACTTC. The chain joins TRBV9 to TRBJ2-7; 8 positions agree with TRBD1. J was trimmed by 1 base and V by 2 bases; bases with no gene match: 2. The CDR3 sequence is 14 residues long. Per germline, CDR1 SGDLS and CDR2 YYNGEE.

V usage is TRBV19 and J usage is TRBJ2-2, with no clear D. Germline assignment: CDR1 LNHDA and CDR2 SQIVND (reference sequence). Deletions cut 9 bases from V and 2 bases from J, with 19 bases between. The CDR3 sequence is 16 residues long. CDR3 DNA: TGTGCCAGCGGTATAGATCGGGCGGTCAACACCGGGGAGCTGTTTTTT. Translated: CASGIDRAVNTGELFF.

This sequence joins TRBV7-9 and TRBJ2-7; 9 bases fit TRBD2. This CDR3 has 15 amino acids. With V trimmed by 5 bases and J by 12 bases, 17 bases remained unmatched. Germline V gene lookup returns CDR1 SEHNR and CDR2 FQNEAQ (reference sequence). The CDR3 sequence is CASSRERAGGRGPYF. The DNA for the CDR3 is TGTGCCAGCAGCAGAGAGCGAGCGGGGGGCAGGGGACCGTACTTC.

This clonotype was found many times. This chain links TRBV9 with TRBJ2-1, with 8 nucleotides matching TRBD2. The CDR3 has 15 residues. Germline V gene data show CDR1 as SGDLS and CDR2 as YYNGEE. The V segment lost 0 bases and the J segment 4 bases; nucleotides outside the gene matches: 3. CDR3 residues: CASSVDGRGYNEQFF. CDR3 coding DNA: TGTGCCAGCAGCGTAGACGGGAGGGGGTACAATGAGCAGTTCTTC. Combining the CDR3 with reference TRBV9 and TRBJ2-1 gives the whole variable domain DSGVTQTPKHLITATGQRVTLRCSPRSGDLSVYWYQQSLDQGLQFLIQYYNGEERAKGNILERFSAQQFPDLHSELNLSSLELGDSALYFCASSVDGRGYNEQFFGPGTRLTVL.

This clonotype was seen at least ten times. The genes are TRBV29-1 and TRBJ1-2; D perhaps matches TRBD1 (5 bases). V dropped 7 bases and J dropped 2 bases, with 14 bases sitting between them. The CDR3 totals 13 residues. From germline, CDR1 is SQVTM and CDR2 ANQGSEA. CDR3 amino acids: CSAPRQSNYGYTF. CDR3 bases: TGCAGCGCCCCGAGACAGTCAAACTATGGCTACACCTTC.

This clonotype has ten or more counts. The genes are TRBV7-8 and TRBJ2-7; no reliable D call. The CDR3 covers 13 residues. CDR1 is SGHVS, CDR2 FQNEAQ, per germline. V was shortened by 2 bases and J by 5 bases, with 10 bases between the two germline ends. The CDR3 region has the DNA TGTGCCAGCAGCTTACGCCGGTGGGACGAGCAGTACTTC. Translation gives CASSLRRWDEQYF. Supplemented by reference TRBV7-8 and TRBJ2-7, the full variable domain reads GAGVSQSPRYKVAKRGQDVALRCDPISGHVSLFWYQQALGQGPEFLTYFQNEAQLDKSGLPSDRFFAERPEGSVSTLKIQRTQQEDSAVYLCASSLRRWDEQYFGPGTRLTVT.

This clonotype has ten or more counts. The chain employs TRBV10-3 and TRBJ2-7; the match to TRBD2 covers 8 bases. Germline V CDR1 and CDR2: ENHRY, SYGVKD. V was clipped by 4 bases and J by 7 bases; unmatched bases: 9. This CDR3 comprises 14 residues. CDR3 DNA sequence: TGTGCCATCAGTGTATTAGCGGGGACGGGTGAGCAGTACTTC. It translates to CAISVLAGTGEQYF.

In its sample, this clonotype was seen many times. For the CDR3, the DNA is TGTGCCAGCAGTTATGCCTCGAGGATCGGCAATCAGCCCCAGCATTTT. Residues: CASSYASRIGNQPQHF. V and J are TRBV6-6 and TRBJ1-5, with D unresolved. The CDR3 runs to 16 residues. V was pared by 3 bases and J by 2 bases, with 14 bases between. Germline V lookup: CDR1 MNHNY, CDR2 SVGAGI (reference sequence).

In this sample, this clonotype turned up many times. The gene calls are TRBV6-6 and TRBJ2-5, with a possible D match to TRBD2 (6 bases). The germline V and J ends were trimmed by 7 bases and 5 bases, with 14 bases remaining between them. This CDR3 comprises 13 residues. Germline CDR1 reads MNHNY; CDR2 reads SVGAGI (reference sequence). DNA for the CDR3: TGTGCCAGCAATCCGGGGGTCGGGGAGACCCAGTACTTC. This translates into CASNPGVGETQYF.

Comments on this clonotype: At one boundary the junction diverges from the germline segment, which might be a read error. This chain connects TRBV7-9 to TRBJ2-7; no clear D gene. Germline V gives CDR1 SEHNR, CDR2 FQNEAQ (reference sequence). The CDR3 extends over 11 amino acids. The CDR3 loop is CASGLTTEQYF. Here the CDR3 DNA reads TGTGCCAGCGGCTTAACTACAGAGCAGTACTTC.

This clonotype appeared many times. The chain employs TRBV29-1 and TRBJ1-2, with D possibly matching TRBD1 (6 bases). Germline CDR1 and CDR2: SQVTM and ANQGSEA. Trimming took off 6 bases at V and 2 bases at J, with 22 bases between the two ends. The CDR3 loop spans 16 amino acids. The chain's CDR3 is CSVHDRMLEPNYGYTF. The DNA of the CDR3 is TGCAGCGTCCACGACAGGATGTTAGAGCCGAACTATGGCTACACCTTC.

The chain employs TRBV20-1 and TRBJ2-5, with TRBD2 identical over 7 bases. Looked up from germline, CDR1 is DFQATT and CDR2 is SNEGSKA (reference sequence). The ends lost 1 base at V and 5 bases at J; junction bases unmatched: 10. The CDR3 sequence is 15 residues long. The chain's CDR3 is CSARGGSGTGETQYF. The CDR3 coding sequence is TGCAGTGCTAGAGGCGGGAGTGGCACCGGGGAGACCCAGTACTTC.